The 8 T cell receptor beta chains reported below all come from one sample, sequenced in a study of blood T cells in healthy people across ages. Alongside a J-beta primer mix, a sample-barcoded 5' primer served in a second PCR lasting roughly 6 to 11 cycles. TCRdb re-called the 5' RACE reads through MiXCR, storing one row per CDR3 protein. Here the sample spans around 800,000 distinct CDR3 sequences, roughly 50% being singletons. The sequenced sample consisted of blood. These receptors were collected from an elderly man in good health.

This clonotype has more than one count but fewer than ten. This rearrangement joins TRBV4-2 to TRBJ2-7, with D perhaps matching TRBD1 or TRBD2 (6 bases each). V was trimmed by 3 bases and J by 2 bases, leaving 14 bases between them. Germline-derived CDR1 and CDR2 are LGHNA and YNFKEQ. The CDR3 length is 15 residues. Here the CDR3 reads CASSHRAEGAYEQYF. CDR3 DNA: TGTGCCAGCAGCCATCGAGCGGAGGGGGCCTACGAGCAGTACTTC.

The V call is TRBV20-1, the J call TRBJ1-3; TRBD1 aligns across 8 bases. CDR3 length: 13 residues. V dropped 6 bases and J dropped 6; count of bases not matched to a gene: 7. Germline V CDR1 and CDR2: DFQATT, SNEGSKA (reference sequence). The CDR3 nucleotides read TGCAGTGCCGGACAGGGTAGCGAAAACACCATATATTTT. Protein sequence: CSAGQGSENTIYF.

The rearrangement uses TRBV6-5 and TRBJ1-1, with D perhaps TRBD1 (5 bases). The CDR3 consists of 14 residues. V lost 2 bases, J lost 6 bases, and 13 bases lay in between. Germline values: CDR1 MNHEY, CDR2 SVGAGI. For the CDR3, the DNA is TGTGCCAGCAGTTACGGCTGGAGAGGGGCTGAAGCTTTCTTT. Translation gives CASSYGWRGAEAFF.

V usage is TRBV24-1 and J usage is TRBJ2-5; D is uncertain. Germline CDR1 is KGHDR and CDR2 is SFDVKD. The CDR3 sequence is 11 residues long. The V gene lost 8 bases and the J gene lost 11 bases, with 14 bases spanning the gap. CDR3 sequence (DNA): TGTGCCACCAAGGGTGGTAATGAGCAGTACTTC. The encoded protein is CATKGGNEQYF.

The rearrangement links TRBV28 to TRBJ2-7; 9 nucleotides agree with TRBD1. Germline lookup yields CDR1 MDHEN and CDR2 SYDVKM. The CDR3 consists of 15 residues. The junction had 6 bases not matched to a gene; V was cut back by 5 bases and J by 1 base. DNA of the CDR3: TGTGCCAGCAGTGCCAGACAGGGGGTTTCCTACGAGCAGTACTTC. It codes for CASSARQGVSYEQYF.

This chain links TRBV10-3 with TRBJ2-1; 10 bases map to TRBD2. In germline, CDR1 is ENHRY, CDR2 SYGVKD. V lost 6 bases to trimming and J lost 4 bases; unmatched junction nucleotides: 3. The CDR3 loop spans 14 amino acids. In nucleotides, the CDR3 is TGTGCCATCAGCCTAGCGGGAGAGTACAATGAGCAGTTCTTC. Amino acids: CAISLAGEYNEQFF.

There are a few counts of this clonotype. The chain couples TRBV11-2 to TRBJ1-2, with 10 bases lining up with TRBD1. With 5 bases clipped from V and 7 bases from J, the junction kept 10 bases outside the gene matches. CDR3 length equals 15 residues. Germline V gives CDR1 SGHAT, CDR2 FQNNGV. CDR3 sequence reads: CASSTSRDRGPGYTF. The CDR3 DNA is TGTGCCAGCAGCACAAGCCGGGACAGGGGTCCTGGCTACACCTTC.

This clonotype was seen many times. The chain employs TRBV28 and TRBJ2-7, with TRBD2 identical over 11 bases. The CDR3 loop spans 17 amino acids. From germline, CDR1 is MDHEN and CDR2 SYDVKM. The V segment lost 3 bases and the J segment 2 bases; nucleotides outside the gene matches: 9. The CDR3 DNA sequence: TGTGCCAGCAGTTTCTCGGGGCTAGCGGGAGGAGCCTACGAGCAGTACTTC. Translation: CASSFSGLAGGAYEQYF.